What follows is one TCR beta chain and its context. These data are taken from a study of shared T cell receptors in the human thymus. Data came from immunoSEQ multiplex PCR; TCRdb stores just in-frame clones and leaves some out. The table lists 600,000 or so clones, over 75% of them singletons. Trimming pared 2 bases from V and 5 bases from J, leaving 10 bases between. The CDR3 is made up of 14 amino acids. Germline lookup yields CDR1 MNHNY and CDR2 SVGAGI (reference sequence). A further study also used this sample, focusing on human thymus T cells. That paper states: Healthy Finnish infants having corrective surgery for congenital heart defects served as donors. During corrective heart surgery, resections were taken, and the thymus tissue came from them. Biased V and J segment usage appeared in thymus and peripheral blood.

V and J are TRBV6-6 and TRBJ1-5; the D gene is possibly TRBD1 (6 bases). The origin of this receptor is a boy in the first two years of life with a congenital heart defect. The sample was thymocytes. CDR3 residues: CASSYRTDHQPQHF. DNA of the CDR3: TGTGCCAGCAGTTACCGGACAGATCATCAGCCCCAGCATTTT.